The 27 T cell receptor beta chains reported below all come from one sample, sequenced in a study of cytomegalovirus exposure and HLA in healthy donors (TCRdb year 2017). Libraries were built with the immunoSEQ multiplex PCR assay. For the multiplex PCR, a mixture combining 60 forward primers for TCR Vbeta segments and 13 reverse primers for TCR Jbeta segments was used. TCRdb carries this immuneACCESS record with in-frame sequences only. Its versions omit some clonotypes, under half of them owing to an unresolved V gene in the studies checked, with the rest unexplained. The sample data list fewer than 200,000 clones, and 82% of these were observed just once. The top ten hold 0.9% to 1% of the sample. Sequencing was done on a sample of PBMCs. The receptor source for this set is a girl aged 2 to 9 in good health and CMV-seropositive.

This clone is a singleton in its sample. The chain carries TRBV2 and TRBJ1-2; 7 bases are a match to TRBD1. The junction had 3 bases not matched to a gene; V was cut back by 6 bases and J by 2 bases. This CDR3 region has 13 residues. CDR1 is SNHLY, CDR2 FYNNEI, per germline. CDR3 loop: CASRRGPNYGYTF. The CDR3 nucleotides are TGTGCCAGCAGGAGGGGGCCCAACTATGGCTACACCTTC.

This chain uses TRBV5-1 with TRBJ2-2, with D maybe TRBD2 (5 bases). The CDR3 runs 15 residues. V lost 0 bases and J 3 bases, leaving 9 bases between the germline ends. Germline CDR1 and CDR2: SGHRS and YFSETQ. The CDR3 bases are TGCGCCAGCAGCTTGGCGGGGATGGACACCGGGGAGCTGTTTTTT. Translation: CASSLAGMDTGELFF.

The gene calls are TRBV27 and TRBJ2-7; 10 nucleotides agree with TRBD2. Germline V gene data show CDR1 as MNHEY and CDR2 as SMNVEV (reference sequence). V lost 5 bases, J lost 1 base, and 14 bases stayed unmatched. The CDR3 totals 18 residues. Written as DNA, the CDR3 is TGTGCCAGCAGTCCCCTCGGAGCGGGAGGGTCGGGTTCCTACGAGCAGTACTTC. It is translated as CASSPLGAGGSGSYEQYF.

In regard to this clone: Without the conserved terminal phenylalanine or tryptophan, this CDR3 likely stems from a read error. Because the CDR3's place on the DNA is in doubt, the DNA is left out and the CDR3 is given as listed by TCRdb. The chain employs TRBV28 and TRBJ2-7; the D call of TRBD2 is as the table states it, not checked on the DNA. In germline, CDR1 is MDHEN, CDR2 SYDVKM. The CDR3 has 12 amino acids, counting both end residues. The CDR3 sequence: CASSILGSILAL.

This clone was counted a few times. The chain couples TRBV30 to TRBJ1-1, with D possibly being TRBD1 (5 bases). The germline CDR1 and CDR2 sequences are GTSNPN and SVGIG (reference sequence). This CDR3 has 13 amino acids. Trimming cost V 2 bases and J 7 bases, with 14 bases left between them. CDR3 DNA sequence: TGTGCCTGGAGTTACCAGGGATCTGGTGAAGCTTTCTTT. Its translation is CAWSYQGSGEAFF.

The chain combines TRBV4-1 with TRBJ2-1; 7 bases are a match to TRBD2. The CDR3 has 16 amino acids. Germline CDR1 is MGHRA and CDR2 is YSYEKL. Germline trimming cut 6 bases from V and 0 bases from J; bases unmatched to any gene: 8. CDR3 in amino acids: CASRDKGGSSYNEQFF. In DNA form, the CDR3 reads TGCGCCAGCAGGGACAAGGGCGGGAGCTCCTACAATGAGCAGTTCTTC.

The rearrangement links TRBV6-5 to TRBJ1-2; 7 positions agree with TRBD1. V dropped 5 bases and J dropped 7; count of bases not matched to a gene: 7. The CDR3 runs 13 residues. The germline V gene has CDR1 MNHEY and CDR2 SVGAGI. Here the CDR3 reads CASSPDRDSGYTF. The CDR3 coding sequence is TGTGCCAGCAGTCCCGACAGGGATAGTGGCTACACCTTC.

The V and J genes are TRBV28 and TRBJ1-3; TRBD1 might be the D (6 bases). The CDR3 is 17 amino acids. Trimming left V 5 bases short and J 4 bases short, with 21 bases between. Germline CDR1 is MDHEN and CDR2 is SYDVKM. Here the CDR3 reads CASSPTPGTPSGNTIYF. The CDR3 nucleotides read TGTGCCAGCAGTCCAACGCCCGGGACACCGAGCGGAAACACCATATATTTT. Based on the CDR3 plus reference TRBV28 and TRBJ1-3, the full variable domain is DVKVTQSSRYLVKRTGEKVFLECVQDMDHENMFWYRQDPGLGLRLIYFSYDVKMKEKGDIPEGYSVSREKKERFSLILESASTNQTSMYLCASSPTPGTPSGNTIYFGEGSWLTVV.

The chain links TRBV19 to TRBJ2-4; the D is unclear. CDR1 is LNHDA and CDR2 is SQIVND in the germline V gene (reference sequence). V lost 3 bases to trimming and J lost 3 bases, with 18 bases between them. The CDR3 spans 17 residues. The CDR3: CASSIPRISLGKNIQYF. The CDR3 nucleotides are TGTGCCAGTAGTATCCCCAGGATCTCGCTGGGCAAAAACATTCAGTACTTC. Combining the CDR3 with reference TRBV19 and TRBJ2-4 gives the whole variable domain DGGITQSPKYLFRKEGQNVTLSCEQNLNHDAMYWYRQDPGQGLRLIYYSQIVNDFQKGDIAEGYSVSREKKESFPLTVTSAQKNPTAFYLCASSIPRISLGKNIQYFGAGTRLSVL.

V gene TRBV9 combines with J gene TRBJ2-5, with D maybe TRBD1 (6 bases). Germline CDR1 reads SGDLS; CDR2 reads YYNGEE. The V end lost 2 bases, the J end lost 1 base, and 15 bases lay between the germline ends. This CDR3 comprises 16 residues. The CDR3 is CASSVLGGQGQETQYF. CDR3 coding DNA: TGTGCCAGCAGCGTCCTTGGGGGACAAGGCCAAGAGACCCAGTACTTC.

The gene calls are TRBV7-8 and TRBJ2-3; no definite D call. The length of the CDR3 is 14 residues. CDR1 is SGHVS, CDR2 FQNEAQ, per germline. V was shortened by 2 bases and J by 2 bases, with 8 bases between the two germline ends. The CDR3 loop is CASSLLRTTDTQYF. The CDR3 DNA sequence: TGTGCCAGCAGCTTACTCAGAACCACAGATACGCAGTATTTT.

This clone appeared a few times. V gene TRBV5-1 combines with J gene TRBJ1-4; the D is unclear. The CDR3 is 15 amino acids. Trimming shortened V by 0 bases and J by 10 bases, and 16 bases separated the two germline ends. Germline lookup yields CDR1 SGHRS and CDR2 YFSETQ. The CDR3 loop is CASSLAAGFKGKLFF. In nucleotides, the CDR3 is TGCGCCAGCAGCTTGGCGGCGGGCTTTAAAGGAAAACTGTTTTTT.

The chain recombines TRBV30 with TRBJ2-2; D not resolved. The V and J ends lost 0 bases and 5 bases respectively, with 10 bases between them. CDR3 size: 14 residues. Germline CDR1 and CDR2: GTSNPN and SVGIG (reference sequence). CDR3 nucleotide sequence: TGTGCCTGGAGTGTAAGGAGTCGAACCGGGGAGCTGTTTTTT. Its translation is CAWSVRSRTGELFF. Based on the CDR3 plus reference TRBV30 and TRBJ2-2, the full variable domain is SQTIHQWPATLVQPVGSPLSLECTVEGTSNPNLYWYRQAAGRGLQLLFYSVGIGQISSEVPQNLSASRPQDRQFILSSKKLLLSDSGFYLCAWSVRSRTGELFFGEGSRLTVL.

The chain uses TRBV4-1 and TRBJ2-3; 14 bases line up with TRBD2. V gave up 3 bases and J gave up 11 bases; unmatched junction bases: 4. Germline-derived CDR1 and CDR2 are MGHRA and YSYEKL. The CDR3 has 14 residues. DNA of the CDR3: TGCGCCAGCAGCCAGGGGACTAGCGGGAGTAGGCAGTATTTT. Translated, it gives CASSQGTSGSRQYF.

The chain employs TRBV11-2 and TRBJ1-1, with 8 bases fitting TRBD1. Germline V gene sequence: CDR1 SGHAT, CDR2 FQNNGV. V trimming: 0 bases; J trimming: 1 base; junction bases outside the gene matches: 7. The CDR3 is 17 amino acids. This chain's CDR3 is CASSLEAGGQENTEAFF. The CDR3 DNA follows: TGTGCCAGCAGCTTAGAAGCAGGGGGCCAAGAGAACACTGAAGCTTTCTTT.

In DNA, the CDR3 is TGTGCCAACGGGGACAGGACTAGCAATCAGCCCCAGCATTTT. Protein product: CANGDRTSNQPQHF. The genes are TRBV6-1 and TRBJ1-5, with 8 bases identical to TRBD1. This CDR3 spans 14 amino acids. Germline values: CDR1 MNHNS, CDR2 SASEGT. The ends lost 10 bases at V and 0 bases at J; junction bases unmatched: 5.

The rearrangement uses TRBV28 and TRBJ2-3; D remains ambiguous. With 10 bases removed from V and 3 bases from J, the gap between germline ends came to 11 bases. Germline V gene data show CDR1 as MDHEN and CDR2 as SYDVKM. The length of the CDR3 is 12 residues. The CDR3 reads CAINTVTDTQYF. The CDR3 coding sequence is TGTGCCATCAACACCGTAACAGATACGCAGTATTTT.

The V call is TRBV5-4, the J call TRBJ2-5; a weak D match, TRBD1 (6 bases). Trimming took 3 bases from V and 2 from J, leaving 8 bases between them. The length of the CDR3 is 13 residues. CDR1 and CDR2 (germline): SGHNT, YYREEE (reference sequence). DNA for the CDR3: TGTGCCAGCAGCTCCGGACAGCAAGAGACCCAGTACTTC. Its protein product is CASSSGQQETQYF. The full variable domain, rest sourced from reference TRBV5-4 and TRBJ2-5, is ETGVTQSPTHLIKTRGQQVTLRCSSQSGHNTVSWYQQALGQGPQFIFQYYREEENGRGNFPPRFSGLQFPNYSSELNVNALELDDSALYLCASSSGQQETQYFGPGTRLLVL.

The chain combines TRBV2 with TRBJ1-2; D possibly corresponds to TRBD1 (6 bases). The CDR3 has 12 amino acids. Per the germline V gene, CDR1 is SNHLY and CDR2 is FYNNEI. V was trimmed by 4 bases and J by 8 bases, leaving 11 bases between them. In DNA form, the CDR3 reads TGTGCCAGCAGTGCACAGGGAGAAGGCTACACCTTC. It codes for CASSAQGEGYTF.

The rearrangement links TRBV28 to TRBJ1-5; D is uncertain. Trimming stripped 5 bases from V and 0 bases from J, with 5 bases between. Germline V gene lookup returns CDR1 MDHEN and CDR2 SYDVKM. The CDR3 length is 13 residues. CDR3 in amino acids: CASSILSNQPQHF. The DNA for the CDR3 is TGTGCCAGCAGTATCCTTAGCAATCAGCCCCAGCATTTT. Using reference TRBV28 and TRBJ1-5 for the parts outside the CDR3, the full variable domain is DVKVTQSSRYLVKRTGEKVFLECVQDMDHENMFWYRQDPGLGLRLIYFSYDVKMKEKGDIPEGYSVSREKKERFSLILESASTNQTSMYLCASSILSNQPQHFGDGTRLSIL.

V gene TRBV29-1 combines with J gene TRBJ1-1; D is undetermined. The V end lost 6 bases, the J end lost 7 bases, and 12 bases lay between the germline ends. The CDR3 spans 11 residues. Germline CDR1 reads SQVTM; CDR2 reads ANQGSEA. The CDR3 spells CSVALDSEAFF. CDR3 nucleotide sequence: TGCAGCGTGGCTCTAGATAGTGAAGCTTTCTTT.

The chain couples TRBV15 to TRBJ2-3, with TRBD1 matching over 7 bases. The trim removed 2 bases at V and 1 base at J, leaving 6 bases unmatched. CDR1 is LNHNV, CDR2 YYDKDF, per germline (reference sequence). This CDR3 spans 16 amino acids. The CDR3 reads CATSRRSGTGTDTQYF. In nucleotides, the CDR3 is TGTGCCACCAGCAGACGATCCGGGACAGGCACAGATACGCAGTATTTT.

The V gene is TRBV2, the J gene TRBJ2-1, with a tentative D call TRBD2 (6 bases). Looked up from germline, CDR1 is SNHLY and CDR2 is FYNNEI. Trimming shortened V by 2 bases and J by 6 bases, and 11 bases separated the two germline ends. The CDR3 is 14 amino acids. DNA of the CDR3: TGTGCCAGCAGTGAAAGGAGGGAGCGCAATGAGCAGTTCTTC. It specifies CASSERRERNEQFF.

The chain carries TRBV2 and TRBJ1-2, with TRBD1 matching 8 bases. The trim removed 5 bases at V and 9 bases at J, leaving 8 bases unmatched. The CDR3 length is 13 residues. CDR1 is SNHLY, CDR2 FYNNEI, per germline. The CDR3: CASSPDRDFSYTF. The CDR3 nucleotides are TGTGCCAGCAGTCCGGACAGGGACTTTAGCTACACCTTC.

J is TRBJ1-5 and V is TRBV16; 9 nucleotides match TRBD1. From germline, CDR1 is KGHSY and CDR2 FQNENV. V was clipped by 4 bases and J by 2 bases; unmatched bases: 3. The CDR3 length is 15 residues. The CDR3 DNA follows: TGTGCCAGCAGCCTACGGACAGGGGGCAATCAGCCCCAGCATTTT. Its protein is CASSLRTGGNQPQHF.

V usage is TRBV4-1 and J usage is TRBJ1-1; D is unclear. The CDR3 contains 16 residues. Looked up from germline, CDR1 is MGHRA and CDR2 is YSYEKL. V lost 2 bases and J 5 bases, leaving 18 bases between the germline ends. As DNA, the CDR3 is TGCGCCAGCAGCCAACTATTTCGGACGGGGAGGACTGAAGCTTTCTTT. This translates into CASSQLFRTGRTEAFF.

This rearrangement joins TRBV6-1 to TRBJ2-3; 9 positions agree with TRBD1. Germline V gene lookup returns CDR1 MNHNS and CDR2 SASEGT. The CDR3 runs 14 residues. After removal of 8 bases from V and 4 bases from J, the junction contained 7 bases not matched to a gene. The DNA for the CDR3 is TGTGCCAGCTCAAAATACAGGGGGCCAGATACGCAGTATTTT. Encoded protein: CASSKYRGPDTQYF.